The 8 T cell receptor beta chains reported below all come from one sample, sequenced in a study of blood T cell repertoires in COVID-19. Some clones are missing from TCRdb's copy, which holds only in-frame ones; the method was immunoSEQ multiplex PCR. Seen here are 200,000 or so clones, about 83% observed once, and the top ten hold 4.5% to 5.5%. Sample: peripheral blood. Receptor source: a woman in her seventies with active or convalescent COVID-19.

The chain has TRBV9 and TRBJ2-5; possible D gene TRBD1, 6 bases. Germline loops: CDR1 SGDLS, CDR2 YYNGEE. V lost 3 bases, J lost 5 bases, and 20 bases lay in between. The CDR3 totals 16 residues. CDR3 sequence reads: CASSAFRGGLGETQYF. The CDR3 DNA reads TGTGCCAGCAGCGCGTTCAGGGGTGGGCTCGGTGAGACCCAGTACTTC. Supplemented by reference TRBV9 and TRBJ2-5, the full variable domain reads DSGVTQTPKHLITATGQRVTLRCSPRSGDLSVYWYQQSLDQGLQFLIQYYNGEERAKGNILERFSAQQFPDLHSELNLSSLELGDSALYFCASSAFRGGLGETQYFGPGTRLLVL.

This clone was counted a single time. V and J are TRBV19 and TRBJ1-5, with a weak D call TRBD1 (6 bases). The CDR3 has 13 amino acids. The ends were cut back, 7 bases at V and 6 bases at J, with 13 bases in the middle. Germline V lookup: CDR1 LNHDA, CDR2 SQIVND (reference sequence). The CDR3 here is CASMGRGGQPQHF. The DNA of the CDR3 is TGTGCCAGTATGGGCAGGGGTGGTCAGCCCCAGCATTTT.

The chain has TRBV9 and TRBJ2-1, with 8 bases identical to TRBD2. The V gene end was trimmed by 0 bases and the J gene end by 0 bases; junction bases not matched to a gene: 20. Germline V gene data show CDR1 as SGDLS and CDR2 as YYNGEE. This CDR3 contains 22 residues. The CDR3 sequence is CASSVGAPGGRPILSSYNEQFF. The CDR3 DNA is TGTGCCAGCAGCGTAGGAGCCCCCGGCGGGAGGCCCATCTTAAGCTCCTACAATGAGCAGTTCTTC.

V and J are TRBV2 and TRBJ2-2; 12 nucleotides agree with TRBD2. Germline V gene lookup returns CDR1 SNHLY and CDR2 FYNNEI. The CDR3 is 15 residues long. J was trimmed by 4 bases and V by 6 bases; bases with no gene match: 3. CDR3 sequence: CASRASGRATGELFF. The CDR3 nucleotides are TGTGCCAGCAGGGCTAGCGGGAGGGCCACCGGGGAGCTGTTTTTT. Combining the CDR3 with reference TRBV2 and TRBJ2-2 gives the whole variable domain EPEVTQTPSHQVTQMGQEVILRCVPISNHLYFYWYRQILGQKVEFLVSFYNNEISEKSEIFDDQFSVERPDGSNFTLKIRSTKLEDSAMYFCASRASGRATGELFFGEGSRLTVL.

The gene calls are TRBV11-2 and TRBJ2-6, with D perhaps matching TRBD2 (6 bases). V was clipped by 0 bases and J by 2 bases, with 11 bases between them. Germline values: CDR1 SGHAT, CDR2 FQNNGV. This CDR3 contains 17 residues. The CDR3 is CASSLEGQRAGANVLTF. The CDR3 nucleotides are TGTGCCAGCAGCTTAGAGGGTCAGCGGGCTGGGGCCAACGTCCTGACTTTC. Combining the CDR3 with reference TRBV11-2 and TRBJ2-6 gives the whole variable domain EAGVAQSPRYKIIEKRQSVAFWCNPISGHATLYWYQQILGQGPKLLIQFQNNGVVDDSQLPKDRFSAERLKGVDSTLKIQPAKLEDSAVYLCASSLEGQRAGANVLTFGAGSRLTVL.

The chain carries TRBV3-1 (or the pseudogene TRBV3-2) and TRBJ2-6, with D uncertain. CDR1 is LGHDT and CDR2 is YNNKEL in the germline V gene (reference sequence). V shed 0 bases and J shed 0 bases, with 9 bases lying between them. The CDR3 runs to 17 residues. The CDR3 region is CASSQDLEISGANVLTF. CDR3 bases: TGTGCCAGCAGCCAAGACTTAGAGATCTCTGGGGCCAACGTCCTGACTTTC.

This CDR3 is CASSLGGGTSTDTQYF. CDR3 nucleotides: TGCGCCAGCAGCTTGGGAGGGGGCACCAGCACAGATACGCAGTATTTT. The V gene is TRBV5-1, the J gene TRBJ2-3; 7 bases agree with TRBD1. The V segment lost 0 bases and the J segment 0 bases; nucleotides outside the gene matches: 4. Germline CDR1 and CDR2: SGHRS and YFSETQ. The CDR3 is 16 amino acids.

The chain is built from TRBV11-2 and TRBJ2-4, with TRBD1 matching 9 bases. Germline-derived CDR1 and CDR2 are SGHAT and FQNNGV. The CDR3 runs to 14 residues. The trim removed 5 bases at V and 6 bases at J, leaving 5 bases unmatched. CDR3 in DNA: TGTGCCAGCAGCCCGGGACAGGGAGGAAACATTCAGTACTTC. It is translated as CASSPGQGGNIQYF.